This T cell receptor beta chain is from a study of blood T cell repertoires in COVID-19. Turning to the study itself: Material from acute and convalescent COVID-19 was sourced from the United States, Italy and Spain. The cDNA or gDNA used as material had been derived from T cells, B-cell-depleted T cells, or PBMCs.

Per the original methods: Estimation of nucleated cell counts relied on the amplification of reference gene primers. Sequencing was performed with immunoSEQ multiplex PCR; in TCRdb, only in-frame clones are kept and a portion is missing. That table supplies the V and J calls and clone size; D and trimming were determined from the DNA. The sample shows fewer than 200,000 clones, 85% of them seen only once. CDR1 and CDR2 (germline): SSHAT, FNYEAQ (reference sequence). The CDR3 runs to 15 residues. J lost 5 bases, V lost 5 bases, and 7 bases had no gene match. The clonotype was recovered from a human donor with acute or convalescent COVID-19. The donor label of this sample is uncertain. The sample comprised peripheral blood. The chain links TRBV7-7 to TRBJ2-3; 10 bases align to TRBD2. The CDR3 region has the DNA TGTGCCAGCAGCACCCAGCGGGGGGGGATAGATACGCAGTATTTT. This sequence encodes CASSTQRGGIDTQYF.